This paragraph reports one TCR beta chain. The repertoire was sequenced with immunoSEQ multiplex PCR; TCRdb's copy has only in-frame clones and lacks some. The table shows some 480,000 clones, with around 88% occurring only once. The sample belongs to a study of Ad26.COV2.S vaccination and SARS-CoV-2 variants. Treatment of the sample: around 19 received Ad26.COV2.S at low or high dose, single or two shots; several received placebo; per-sample allocation not given. Samples were taken on day 63 after the first vaccine or placebo injection. An adult donor aged 18-55 years was enrolled in Boston. In germline, CDR1 is MGHRA, CDR2 YSYEKL. This CDR3 contains 13 residues. V lost 0 bases, J lost 6 bases, and 6 bases lay in between.

This clonotype was obtained from a person aged 18-60 years who received the Ad26.COV2.S COVID-19 vaccine or a placebo. The gene calls are TRBV4-1 and TRBJ1-5; D gene ambiguous. This specimen consisted of peripheral blood, obtained in a trial of Ad26.COV2.S vaccine versus placebo. CDR3 sequence: CASSQDRGQPQHF. CDR3 bases: TGCGCCAGCAGCCAAGATCGAGGTCAGCCCCAGCATTTT.